One sample yielded the 13 T cell receptor beta chains listed below, sequenced in a study of cytomegalovirus exposure and HLA in healthy donors. The primer mix had 60 Vbeta and 13 Jbeta primers. Only in-frame clones appear in the TCRdb table, and some are missing; sequencing was by immunoSEQ multiplex PCR. The sample consists of roughly 130,000 clones, 82% of them appearing once. Sequencing used PBMCs. These receptors came from a male donor in good health and CMV-seropositive.

For the CDR3, the DNA is TGTGCCAGCAGTTGGCCGGGACTAGCGGTCACAGATACGCAGTATTTT. It encodes CASSWPGLAVTDTQYF. This sequence joins TRBV28 and TRBJ2-3; 11 bases map to TRBD2. The V and J ends lost 4 bases and 2 bases, in that order; junction bases with no gene match: 5. Germline V gene data show CDR1 as MDHEN and CDR2 as SYDVKM. CDR3 size: 16 residues.

The V gene is TRBV30, the J gene TRBJ2-5, with TRBD2 matching over 9 bases. Germline V gene sequence: CDR1 GTSNPN, CDR2 SVGIG (reference sequence). J was trimmed by 5 bases and V by 4 bases; bases with no gene match: 11. The CDR3 runs to 15 residues. The CDR3: CAWNRAGGSAETQYF. CDR3 DNA: TGTGCCTGGAATCGAGCGGGAGGCTCGGCGGAGACCCAGTACTTC.

The rearrangement joins TRBV28 to TRBJ1-1; D is possibly TRBD1 (5 bases). Germline V gives CDR1 MDHEN, CDR2 SYDVKM. Trimming took off 2 bases at V and 1 base at J, with 8 bases between the two ends. The CDR3 is made up of 14 amino acids. This chain's CDR3 is CASSLPQGNTEAFF. CDR3 nucleotides: TGTGCCAGCAGTTTACCCCAGGGGAACACTGAAGCTTTCTTT. The full variable domain, its missing parts supplied by reference TRBV28 and TRBJ1-1, is DVKVTQSSRYLVKRTGEKVFLECVQDMDHENMFWYRQDPGLGLRLIYFSYDVKMKEKGDIPEGYSVSREKKERFSLILESASTNQTSMYLCASSLPQGNTEAFFGQGTRLTVV.

The J gene is TRBJ2-6, the V gene TRBV2; tentatively, D is TRBD1 (6 bases). The CDR3 contains 20 residues. Trimming removed 2 bases from V and 2 bases from J, with 22 bases in between. Germline loops: CDR1 SNHLY, CDR2 FYNNEI. CDR3 residues: CASSEFEGTSFSTGANVLTF. CDR3 DNA sequence: TGTGCCAGCAGTGAATTCGAGGGGACAAGTTTTTCCACTGGGGCCAACGTCCTGACTTTC.

The CDR3 DNA follows: TGTGCCAGCAGAGGCGGGTATGGGGAGACCCAGTACTTC. This gives the protein CASRGGYGETQYF. The gene calls are TRBV7-9 and TRBJ2-5; the D gene is possibly TRBD2 (5 bases). This CDR3 has 13 amino acids. The germline CDR1 and CDR2 sequences are SEHNR and FQNEAQ (reference sequence). V was pared by 6 bases and J by 5 bases, with 13 bases between.

The chain has TRBV9 and TRBJ2-1; TRBD1 matches 11 bases. The CDR3 extends over 14 amino acids. J lost 5 bases, V lost 4 bases, and 2 bases had no gene match. Germline-derived CDR1 and CDR2 are SGDLS and YYNGEE. CDR3 in amino acids: CASSWDRGNNEQFF. The CDR3 nucleotides read TGTGCCAGCAGCTGGGACAGGGGGAACAATGAGCAGTTCTTC.

The V and J genes are TRBV7-9 and TRBJ1-1; D is uncertain. Germline CDR1 reads SEHNR; CDR2 reads FQNEAQ (reference sequence). CDR3 length: 15 residues. The V gene lost 1 base and the J gene lost 0 bases, with 9 bases spanning the gap. The CDR3 loop is CASSLVFQMNTEAFF. DNA of the CDR3: TGTGCCAGCAGCTTAGTTTTCCAGATGAACACTGAAGCTTTCTTT. Full variable domain (remainder filled in from reference TRBV7-9 and TRBJ1-1): DTGVSQNPRHKITKRGQNVTFRCDPISEHNRLYWYRQTLGQGPEFLTYFQNEAQLEKSRLLSDRFSAERPKGSFSTLEIQRTEQGDSAMYLCASSLVFQMNTEAFFGQGTRLTVV.

The chain has TRBV7-2 and TRBJ2-1; the match to TRBD2 covers 13 bases. Trimming cost V 7 bases and J 7 bases; bases outside gene matches: 7. The CDR3 is 15 amino acids. Germline V gives CDR1 SGHTA, CDR2 FQGNSA. The CDR3 reads CASTVTSGRANEQFF. DNA for the CDR3: TGTGCCAGCACCGTTACTAGCGGGAGGGCTAATGAGCAGTTCTTC.

V is TRBV19 and J is TRBJ2-3, with TRBD1 as a possible D gene (5 bases). The CDR3 is 14 residues long. Trimming left V 6 bases short and J 1 base short, with 11 bases between. Germline-derived CDR1 and CDR2 are LNHDA and SQIVND (reference sequence). The CDR3 DNA reads as TGTGCCAGTAGGTGGGGCGACGGCACAGATACGCAGTATTTT. Amino acid sequence: CASRWGDGTDTQYF. Together with reference TRBV19 and TRBJ2-3, the CDR3 gives the full variable domain: DGGITQSPKYLFRKEGQNVTLSCEQNLNHDAMYWYRQDPGQGLRLIYYSQIVNDFQKGDIAEGYSVSREKKESFPLTVTSAQKNPTAFYLCASRWGDGTDTQYFGPGTRLTVL.

The chain joins TRBV13 to TRBJ2-7; D is possibly TRBD1 (6 bases). V gave up 4 bases and J gave up 3 bases, with 10 bases separating them. CDR3 length: 13 amino acids. The germline CDR1 and CDR2 sequences are PRHDT and FYEKMQ (reference sequence). CDR3 bases: TGTGCCAGCAGCTCCAGGGGCCGCTACGAGCAGTACTTC. Translating it yields CASSSRGRYEQYF.

This chain uses TRBV9 with TRBJ1-1; 10 bases map to TRBD1. V lost 3 bases to trimming and J lost 5 bases; unmatched junction nucleotides: 10. This CDR3 region has 16 residues. Germline assignment: CDR1 SGDLS and CDR2 YYNGEE. The CDR3, as DNA: TGTGCCAGCAGCGCCGGAGGGGGACAGGGGTTGACTGAAGCTTTCTTT. Translated, it gives CASSAGGGQGLTEAFF.

V is TRBV7-8 and J is TRBJ1-4; 12 positions agree with TRBD1. The CDR3 extends over 18 amino acids. With 6 bases clipped from V and 6 bases from J, the junction kept 14 bases outside the gene matches. CDR1 and CDR2 from the germline V gene are SGHVS and FQNEAQ. CDR3 sequence (DNA): TGTGCCAGCAGGCCCGGGACAGGGGGCGCTGGGGTAGATGAAAAACTGTTTTTT. Its protein is CASRPGTGGAGVDEKLFF.

The V call is TRBV10-3, the J call TRBJ1-6; D is ambiguous. The CDR3 sequence is 15 residues long. CDR1 ENHRY and CDR2 SYGVKD come from the germline V gene. The V gene lost 4 bases and the J gene lost 7 bases, with 14 bases spanning the gap. The CDR3 bases are TGTGCCATCAGTGGGTCGGACTTATCAAATTCACCCCTCCACTTT. This gives the protein CAISGSDLSNSPLHF.